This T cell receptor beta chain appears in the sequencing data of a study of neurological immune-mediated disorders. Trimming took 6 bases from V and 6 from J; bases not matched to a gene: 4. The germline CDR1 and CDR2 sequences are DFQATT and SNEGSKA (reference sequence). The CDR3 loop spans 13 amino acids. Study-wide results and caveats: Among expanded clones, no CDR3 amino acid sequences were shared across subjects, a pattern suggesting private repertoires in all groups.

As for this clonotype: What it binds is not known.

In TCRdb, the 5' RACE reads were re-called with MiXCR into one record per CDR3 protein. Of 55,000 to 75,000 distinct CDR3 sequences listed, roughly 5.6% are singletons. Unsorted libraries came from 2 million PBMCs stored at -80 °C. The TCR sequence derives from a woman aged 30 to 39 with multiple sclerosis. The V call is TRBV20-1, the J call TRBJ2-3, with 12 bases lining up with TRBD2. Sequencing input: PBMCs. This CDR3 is CSAHGLAGDTQYF. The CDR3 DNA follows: TGCAGTGCCCACGGACTAGCGGGGGATACGCAGTATTTT.